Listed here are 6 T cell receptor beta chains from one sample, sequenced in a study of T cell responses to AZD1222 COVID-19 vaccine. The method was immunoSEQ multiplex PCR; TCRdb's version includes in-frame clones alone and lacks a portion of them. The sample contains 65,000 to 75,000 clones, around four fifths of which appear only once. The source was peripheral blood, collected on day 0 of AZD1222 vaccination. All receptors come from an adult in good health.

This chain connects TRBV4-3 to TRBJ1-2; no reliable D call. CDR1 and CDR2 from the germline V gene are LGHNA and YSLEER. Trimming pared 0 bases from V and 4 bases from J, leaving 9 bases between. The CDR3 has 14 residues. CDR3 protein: CASSQDRTVYGYTF. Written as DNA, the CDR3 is TGCGCCAGCAGCCAAGATAGGACGGTCTATGGCTACACCTTC.

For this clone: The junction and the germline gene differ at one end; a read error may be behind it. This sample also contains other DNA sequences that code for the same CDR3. The CDR3: CASSPSGTGELFF. CDR3 DNA: TGTGCCAGCTCACCTAGCGGCACCGGGGAGCTATTTTTT. This sequence joins TRBV18 and TRBJ2-2; tentatively, D is TRBD2 (6 bases). The germline V gene has CDR1 KGHSH and CDR2 LQKENI. The CDR3 extends over 13 amino acids.

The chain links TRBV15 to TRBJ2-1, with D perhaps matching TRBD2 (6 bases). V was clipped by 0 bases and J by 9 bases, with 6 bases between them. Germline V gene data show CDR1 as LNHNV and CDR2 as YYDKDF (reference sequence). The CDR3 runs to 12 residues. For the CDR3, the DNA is TGTGCCACCAGCAGAGAGGGAGGTGAGCAGTTCTTC. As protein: CATSREGGEQFF.

CDR3 nucleotide sequence: TGTGCCACCAAGGCTACAGATACGCAGTATTTT. Translated: CATKATDTQYF. The rearrangement uses TRBV28 and TRBJ2-3; D remains unclear. CDR3 length: 11 residues. Trimming removed 10 bases at V and 3 bases at J, with 8 bases between. The germline V gene has CDR1 MDHEN and CDR2 SYDVKM.

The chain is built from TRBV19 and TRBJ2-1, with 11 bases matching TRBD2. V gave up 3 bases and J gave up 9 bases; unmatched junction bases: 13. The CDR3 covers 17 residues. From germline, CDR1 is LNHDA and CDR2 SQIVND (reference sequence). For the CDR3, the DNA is TGTGCCAGTAGTATGTTTAGCGGGAGGGCCGGTTTTTTTGAGCAGTTCTTC. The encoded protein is CASSMFSGRAGFFEQFF.

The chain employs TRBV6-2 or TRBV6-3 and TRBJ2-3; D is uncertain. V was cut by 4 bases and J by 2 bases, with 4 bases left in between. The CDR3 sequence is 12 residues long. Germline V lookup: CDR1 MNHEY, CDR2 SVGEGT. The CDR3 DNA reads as TGTGCCAGCAGTTTCACCACAGATACGCAGTATTTT. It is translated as CASSFTTDTQYF.